This T cell receptor beta chain was sequenced during a study of cytomegalovirus exposure and HLA in healthy donors. Study summary: When fewer than 500 donors were genotyped, around 77% of them were found to fall in the Caucasian-associated ancestry cluster.

V was pared by 6 bases and J by 2 bases, with 11 bases between. Germline V gene lookup returns CDR1 MNHEY and CDR2 SMNVEV (reference sequence). The CDR3 totals 15 residues. As concerns this clone: Its antigen is currently unknown.

Study-level findings and limits: Published work reported that the classifier diagnosed cytomegalovirus status with high specificity and sensitivity.

60 Vbeta and 13 Jbeta primers were used in PCR. Using immunoSEQ multiplex PCR, the repertoire was profiled, and TCRdb retains in-frame clones only, with some absent. Here the sample spans 130,000 to 150,000 clones, 75% to 80% being singletons. Specimen: PBMCs. This clonotype originated in a woman aged 50 to 60 in good health and CMV-seronegative. This chain connects TRBV27 to TRBJ2-6; a weak D match, TRBD1 (6 bases). CDR3 nucleotides: TGTGCCAGCAGGCCAGGGGTTGCTGGGGCCAACGTCCTGACTTTC. It is translated as CASRPGVAGANVLTF.